This T cell receptor (beta chain) was recorded in a study of T cell clones after liver transplantation. CDR3 length: 16 residues. Germline-derived CDR1 and CDR2 are LNHDA and SQIVND (reference sequence). Trimming removed 4 bases at V and 2 bases at J, with 18 bases between. The protocol was immunoSEQ multiplex PCR, while the TCRdb copy is restricted to in-frame clones and leaves out a portion. The profile shows about 45,000 clones, just over 85% of them singletons. V gene TRBV19 combines with J gene TRBJ2-7; no definite D call. Here the sequenced sample was CD4+ T cells from blood, taken 24 months after liver transplant. This receptor was obtained from a human patient who received a liver transplant. Some of the T cells may derive from the graft donor. CDR3 residues: CASSTIRLLEPYEQYF. CDR3 DNA: TGTGCCAGTAGTACTATAAGGCTCTTGGAACCCTACGAGCAGTACTTC.